Listed here are 11 T cell receptor beta chains from one sample, sequenced in a study of CD8+ T cells in alopecia areata. Extraction and reverse transcription of RNA yielded cDNA as the sequencing template. The assay was immunoSEQ multiplex PCR, and TCRdb's table has in-frame clones only and misses some. The sample has 150,000 to 160,000 clones, less than 65% seen once. Material: CD8+ T cells sorted from blood, obtained at week 0. The source of these receptors is a human donor with alopecia areata.

The chain employs TRBV9 and TRBJ2-6; no firm D call. This CDR3 comprises 15 residues. Trimming cost V 3 bases and J 0 bases, with 7 bases left between them. Germline CDR1 is SGDLS and CDR2 is YYNGEE. The CDR3 region is CASSEPFSGANVLTF. CDR3 DNA sequence: TGTGCCAGCAGCGAGCCGTTCTCTGGGGCCAACGTCCTGACTTTC.

This chain uses TRBV29-1 with TRBJ2-7, with TRBD1 matching 7 bases. Trimming took 2 bases from V and 4 from J; bases not matched to a gene: 8. Germline V gene data show CDR1 as SQVTM and CDR2 as ANQGSEA. The CDR3 is 14 residues long. CDR3 residues: CSVESNRGSYEQYF. CDR3 coding DNA: TGCAGCGTTGAATCTAACAGGGGTTCTTACGAGCAGTACTTC.

V is TRBV9 and J is TRBJ1-5; D perhaps matches TRBD1 (6 bases). This CDR3 is 14 amino acids long. V was shortened by 3 bases and J by 5 bases, with 12 bases between the two germline ends. Germline V gene lookup returns CDR1 SGDLS and CDR2 YYNGEE. Here the CDR3 DNA reads TGTGCCAGCAGCGCACAGGGTTCGGATCAGCCCCAGCATTTT. This codes for CASSAQGSDQPQHF.

Note on this clone: This specimen includes other DNA sequences encoding the same CDR3. V and J are TRBV29-1 and TRBJ2-1; D gene uncertain. The V end was cut by 6 bases, the J end by 5 bases, with 5 bases between. The CDR3 is 10 residues long. The V gene's germline CDR1 is SQVTM and CDR2 ANQGSEA. The CDR3 sequence: CSVLHNEQFF. As DNA, the CDR3 is TGCAGCGTACTCCACAATGAGCAGTTCTTC.

This clone was observed a few times. This chain links TRBV25-1 with TRBJ1-2; D is unresolved. Trimming took off 7 bases at V and 5 bases at J, with 8 bases between the two ends. This CDR3 has 11 residues. CDR1 MGHDK and CDR2 SYGVNS come from the germline V gene. CDR3 protein: CASKSTYGYTF. The DNA of the CDR3 is TGTGCCAGCAAATCCACTTATGGCTACACCTTC.

A word on this clone: The junction shows a germline mismatch at one end, possibly a read error. The chain has TRBV6-4 and TRBJ1-2; perhaps TRBD1 as D (6 bases). Germline CDR1 reads MRHNA; CDR2 reads SNTAGT. This CDR3 spans 16 amino acids. CDR3 coding DNA: TGTGCCATCAGTGAGGGGGAGACAGGAAGATCTTATGGCTACACCTTC. Translation gives CAISEGETGRSYGYTF.

The V call is TRBV19, the J call TRBJ1-5; D gene uncertain. CDR1 and CDR2 (germline): LNHDA, SQIVND (reference sequence). The CDR3 loop spans 15 amino acids. Trimming stripped 7 bases from V and 0 bases from J, with 13 bases between. CDR3 residues: CASKPPFNSNQPQHF. CDR3 in DNA: TGTGCCAGTAAGCCCCCTTTCAATAGCAATCAGCCCCAGCATTTT. Complete variable domain (other parts from reference TRBV19 and TRBJ1-5): DGGITQSPKYLFRKEGQNVTLSCEQNLNHDAMYWYRQDPGQGLRLIYYSQIVNDFQKGDIAEGYSVSREKKESFPLTVTSAQKNPTAFYLCASKPPFNSNQPQHFGDGTRLSIL.

The chain joins TRBV30 to TRBJ1-1, with 7 bases aligning to TRBD1. With V trimmed by 3 bases and J by 4 bases, 5 bases remained unmatched. From germline, CDR1 is GTSNPN and CDR2 SVGIG (reference sequence). The CDR3 runs 13 residues. CDR3 sequence (DNA): TGTGCCTGGAGGAAACAGGGGTCCACTGAAGCTTTCTTT. The encoded protein is CAWRKQGSTEAFF. The full variable domain, completed using reference TRBV30 and TRBJ1-1, is SQTIHQWPATLVQPVGSPLSLECTVEGTSNPNLYWYRQAAGRGLQLLFYSVGIGQISSEVPQNLSASRPQDRQFILSSKKLLLSDSGFYLCAWRKQGSTEAFFGQGTRLTVV.

The chain joins TRBV5-6 to TRBJ1-2; D unclear. Germline V gene sequence: CDR1 SGHDT, CDR2 YYEEEE. V was pared by 7 bases and J by 7 bases, with 8 bases between. There are 10 residues in the CDR3. CDR3 bases: TGTGCCAGCGAAGCGGGTGGCTACACCTTC. Encoded protein: CASEAGGYTF.

This clone was recorded once. The rearrangement joins TRBV5-6 to TRBJ2-3; no firm D call. The germline CDR1 and CDR2 sequences are SGHDT and YYEEEE. The CDR3 length is 12 residues. V was trimmed by 4 bases and J by 6 bases, leaving 9 bases between them. In nucleotides, the CDR3 is TGTGCCAGCAGCGCCTCAAGGGATACGCAGTATTTT. Translation gives CASSASRDTQYF.

The chain has TRBV9 and TRBJ2-5, with 7 bases fitting TRBD2. This CDR3 contains 15 residues. J lost 2 bases, V lost 2 bases, and 6 bases had no gene match. Germline CDR1 reads SGDLS; CDR2 reads YYNGEE. The CDR3 DNA follows: TGTGCCAGCAGCGTGGAGAGCGGGGAGCAAGAGACCCAGTACTTC. Residues: CASSVESGEQETQYF.